A single sample gave rise to the 22 T cell receptor beta chains below, sequenced in a study of molecular identifiers for immune sequencing clone quantification. In TCRdb, the PCR reads were re-called with MiXCR into one record per CDR3 protein. The repertoire holds 85,000 to 100,000 distinct CDR3 sequences, with approximately 24% as singletons. The sample comprised naive CD8+ T cells from blood, with Jurkat cell RNA spiked in. The subset denotes: FACS-sorted CD8+CD4-CCR7+CD45RA+ naive T cells. Source of these receptors: a human donor in good health. Some libraries in this study had Jurkat cell RNA spiked in.

In the case of this clonotype: A much bigger clone sits one base away, suggesting this may be a read error. The CDR3 nucleotides read TGCGCCAGCGCTAGCTGGATCCAAGAGACCCAGTACTTC. Protein product: CASASWIQETQYF. The chain couples TRBV10-2 to TRBJ2-5; TRBD2 might be the D (5 bases). This CDR3 spans 13 amino acids. Germline V gene data show CDR1 as WSHSY and CDR2 as SAAADI. Trimming took off 8 bases at V and 1 base at J, with 11 bases between the two ends.

In this sample, this clonotype turned up many times. This chain uses TRBV10-2 with TRBJ2-3, with D unresolved. Trimming left V 6 bases short and J 0 bases short, with 10 bases between. The CDR3 is 14 amino acids. Germline V lookup: CDR1 WSHSY, CDR2 SAAADI. The CDR3 loop is CASRSSYSTDTQYF. The CDR3 bases are TGCGCCAGCAGATCTTCCTATAGCACAGATACGCAGTATTTT.

This clonotype was found many times. The V gene is TRBV20-1, the J gene TRBJ2-1; 9 nucleotides align to TRBD2. CDR1 DFQATT and CDR2 SNEGSKA come from the germline V gene (reference sequence). V was clipped by 0 bases and J by 6 bases; unmatched bases: 9. The CDR3 has 16 amino acids. CDR3: CSAREAGGAPGNEQFF. The DNA of the CDR3 is TGCAGTGCTAGAGAAGCGGGAGGCGCCCCTGGCAATGAGCAGTTCTTC.

V gene TRBV7-2 combines with J gene TRBJ2-1, with D unclear. CDR1 is SGHTA, CDR2 FQGNSA, per germline. There are 16 residues in the CDR3. The V and J ends lost 3 bases and 7 bases respectively, with 19 bases between them. CDR3 nucleotide sequence: TGTGCCAGCAGCTTCCCCGCGGTGTGGCTAATGAATGAGCAGTTCTTC. Translation gives CASSFPAVWLMNEQFF.

There are many counts of this clonotype. The chain carries TRBV19 and TRBJ2-3, with no clear D. V was pared by 3 bases and J by 4 bases, with 8 bases between. Germline loops: CDR1 LNHDA, CDR2 SQIVND (reference sequence). The CDR3 sequence is 13 residues long. The CDR3 loop is CASSMGSSDTQYF. The CDR3 bases are TGTGCCAGTAGTATGGGTAGCTCAGATACGCAGTATTTT.

Only a few counts were recorded for this clonotype. The gene calls are TRBV7-6 and TRBJ2-7, with a tentative D call TRBD1 (6 bases). The V gene lost 5 bases and the J gene lost 0 bases, with 14 bases spanning the gap. This CDR3 has 15 residues. Germline V gives CDR1 SGHVS, CDR2 FNYEAQ. The CDR3 DNA is TGTGCCAGCAGCCCGGGCAGGGGTCCCTCCTACGAGCAGTACTTC. This codes for CASSPGRGPSYEQYF.

This clonotype showed up just a few times. This chain joins TRBV27 and TRBJ2-5; unclear D gene. CDR1 and CDR2 from the germline V gene are MNHEY and SMNVEV (reference sequence). CDR3 length: 13 residues. V shed 7 bases and J shed 7 bases, with 16 bases lying between them. The CDR3: CASNFIGPGTQYF. CDR3 bases: TGTGCCAGCAACTTCATTGGGCCCGGGACCCAGTACTTC.

About this clonotype itself: A read error is possible here, since a much larger clone lies one base away. The chain has TRBV6-2 or TRBV6-3 and TRBJ2-7; TRBD2 matches 9 bases. CDR3 length equals 15 residues. Germline CDR1 is MNHEY and CDR2 is SVGEGT. The CDR3 here is CASSYSMREGNELYF. CDR3 sequence (DNA): TGTGCCAGCAGTTACTCGATGCGGGAGGGCAACGAGCTGTACTTC.

Comments on this clonotype: A much more abundant neighbour one base away suggests this may be a read error. The V and J genes are TRBV4-1 and TRBJ1-1, with TRBD1 matching 10 bases. Germline-derived CDR1 and CDR2 are MGHRA and YSYEKL. This CDR3 has 17 residues. The CDR3 protein is CASSQNRDRGWYTVAFF. Written as DNA, the CDR3 is TGCGCCAGCAGCCAAAACCGGGACAGGGGATGGTACACTGTAGCTTTCTTT.

The chain recombines TRBV6-2 or TRBV6-3 with TRBJ1-3; D might be TRBD1 (5 bases). This CDR3 region has 16 residues. Germline V lookup: CDR1 MNHEY, CDR2 SVGEGT. V dropped 8 bases and J dropped 0 bases, with 17 bases sitting between them. CDR3 nucleotide sequence: TGTGCCAGCTGCACAAGGGACGGCAGCTCTGGAAACACCATATATTTT. This codes for CASCTRDGSSGNTIYF.

This clonotype was seen repeatedly, ten times or more. The chain is built from TRBV14 and TRBJ2-2, with a tentative D call TRBD2 (6 bases). The CDR3 has 16 amino acids. V lost 4 bases and J 0 bases, leaving 12 bases between the germline ends. CDR1 and CDR2 from the germline V gene are SGHDN and FVKESK. CDR3 in DNA: TGTGCCAGCAGCCCAGCAGGGACTTCGAACACCGGGGAGCTGTTTTTT. It yields the protein CASSPAGTSNTGELFF.

The table lists this clonotype with many counts. The chain employs TRBV13 and TRBJ2-7, with TRBD2 matching over 8 bases. Germline-derived CDR1 and CDR2 are PRHDT and FYEKMQ (reference sequence). The trim removed 1 base at V and 8 bases at J, leaving 19 bases unmatched. This CDR3 contains 18 residues. As DNA, the CDR3 is TGTGCCAGCAGCTTAGAGGGGTTCTCCGGGGGGGCCTATGTCAAGCAGTACTTC. Encoded protein: CASSLEGFSGGAYVKQYF.

This clonotype appeared many times. The chain has TRBV5-1 and TRBJ2-7, with 9 positions matching TRBD1. V gave up 3 bases and J gave up 1 base; unmatched junction bases: 5. Germline V lookup: CDR1 SGHRS, CDR2 YFSETQ. This CDR3 spans 15 amino acids. Here the CDR3 DNA reads TGCGCCAGCAGCTGGACCGGGACAGGGTCCTACGAGCAGTACTTC. Translating it yields CASSWTGTGSYEQYF.

A word on this clonotype: The CDR3 end shows no conserved phenylalanine or tryptophan, and so a read error is likely. V and J are TRBV28 and TRBJ2-7; D possibly uses TRBD1 or TRBD2 (5 bases each). V lost 5 bases to trimming and J lost 1 base, with 12 bases between them. The CDR3 consists of 14 residues. Germline values: CDR1 MDHEN, CDR2 SYDVKM. DNA of the CDR3: TGTGCCAGCAGTCCAGGGACGGATTCCTACGAGCAGTACTGC. Its translation is CASSPGTDSYEQYC.

This clonotype was counted many times. The CDR3 DNA reads as TGTGCCAGCAGTTTCCTAACGAGTTCAGATACGCAGTATTTT. This gives the protein CASSFLTSSDTQYF. The chain links TRBV27 to TRBJ2-3; D not resolved. This CDR3 comprises 14 residues. V dropped 3 bases and J dropped 4 bases, with 11 bases sitting between them. CDR1 and CDR2 from the germline V gene are MNHEY and SMNVEV (reference sequence).

Concerning this clonotype: An end of the junction does not agree with germline; a read error may underlie this. J is TRBJ2-7 and V is TRBV4-1, with 11 bases matching TRBD1. Germline V gives CDR1 MGHRA, CDR2 YSYEKL. CDR3 length: 16 residues. The CDR3 reads CTSSPVGTGGPYEQYF. Here the CDR3 DNA reads TGCACCAGCAGCCCGGTCGGGACAGGGGGGCCCTACGAGCAGTACTTC.

This clonotype has a handful of counts. This chain connects TRBV2 to TRBJ2-7; D may be TRBD1 or TRBD2 (5 bases each). Germline assignment: CDR1 SNHLY and CDR2 FYNNEI. The CDR3 has 14 amino acids. Between the trimmed V and J ends, which lost 4 bases and 4 bases, there was a span of 14 bases. CDR3 protein: CASSVVGDGYEQYF. The DNA for the CDR3 is TGTGCCAGCAGTGTCGTGGGGGATGGTTACGAGCAGTACTTC.

This clonotype was detected only a few times. With a much larger clone just one base away, this may be a read error. Because it lacks the conserved phenylalanine or tryptophan at the end, this CDR3 is likely a read error. This sequence joins TRBV27 and TRBJ2-5; unclear D gene. Germline CDR1 reads MNHEY; CDR2 reads SMNVEV (reference sequence). This CDR3 comprises 14 residues. V lost 5 bases and J lost 2, with 12 bases in between. DNA of the CDR3: TGTGCCAGCAGTACGGGTCCTGGGCAAGAGACCCAGTACCTC. This codes for CASSTGPGQETQYL.

This clonotype showed up many times. The chain joins TRBV12-3 or TRBV12-4 to TRBJ2-7; 7 positions agree with TRBD2. The CDR3 is 13 amino acids. With V trimmed by 3 bases and J by 3 bases, 2 bases remained unmatched. The CDR3 coding sequence is TGTGCCAGCAGTTTTGGCGGGGGCTACGAGCAGTACTTC. This gives the protein CASSFGGGYEQYF.

Worth noting for this clonotype: At one of its ends the junction is not consistent with the germline gene, which may arise from a read error. V usage is TRBV7-7 and J usage is TRBJ2-5; D is unclear. The CDR3 covers 16 residues. Germline-derived CDR1 and CDR2 are SSHAT and FNYEAQ (reference sequence). CDR3 amino acids: CASSLRPTKGQKPQYF. The CDR3, as DNA: TGTGCCAGCAGCTTACGCCCCACCAAGGGCCAAAAGCCCCAATACTTC.

A remark on this clonotype: This may come from a read error, since a much larger clone is one base off. The rearrangement links TRBV4-1 to TRBJ2-3; D gene uncertain. The length of the CDR3 is 14 residues. Germline assignment: CDR1 MGHRA and CDR2 YSYEKL. V lost 2 bases, J lost 4 bases, and 10 bases lay in between. The chain's CDR3 is CASSQTQSADTQYF. CDR3 DNA sequence: TGCGCCAGCAGCCAAACGCAGAGCGCAGATACGCAGTATTTT.

J is TRBJ2-7 and V is TRBV4-1; D might be TRBD1 (6 bases). The V gene's germline CDR1 is MGHRA and CDR2 YSYEKL. The V end lost 3 bases, the J end lost 0 bases, and 9 bases lay between the germline ends. The CDR3 sequence is 14 residues long. The CDR3 DNA reads TGCGCCAGCAGCCACAGGGACATCTCCTACGAGCAGTACTTC. Translated: CASSHRDISYEQYF.